This entry describes one TCR beta chain. Antigen specificity is unknown. The CDR3 is 16 amino acids. CDR1 and CDR2 (germline): SGHRS, YFSETQ. V was cut by 0 bases and J by 2 bases, with 14 bases left in between. These data come from a study of blood T cells in healthy people across ages. Study outcomes and limitations: Observed TCR beta diversity showed a strong correlation with the percentage of naive T cells as measured by flow cytometry.

The use of a sample-barcoded 5' primer and a J-beta primer mix characterized a second PCR of roughly 6 to 11 cycles. Tagging of each cDNA molecule was performed by a template-switch adaptor with 12 random nucleotides. TCRdb re-derived calls from the 5' RACE reads in MiXCR, one entry per CDR3 protein. The profile covers about 1,400,000 distinct CDR3 sequences, with around 42% appearing a single time and 7.9% taken by the ten largest. The V gene is TRBV5-1, the J gene TRBJ1-1; the D gene is possibly TRBD1 (5 bases). This clonotype was obtained from a woman aged 18-29 years in good health. The sample was blood. Here the CDR3 DNA reads TGCGCCAGCAGCTTGGTGCCCGGACATACCAACACTGAAGCTTTCTTT. This gives the protein CASSLVPGHTNTEAFF.